The source of this TCR beta chain is a study of CD8+ T cells in alopecia areata. This CDR3 contains 18 residues. The V gene lost 3 bases and the J gene lost 0 bases, with 15 bases spanning the gap. Germline V gene sequence: CDR1 LGHNA, CDR2 YSLEER. cDNA serving as the sequencing template came from extracted, reverse transcribed RNA. This table comes from immunoSEQ multiplex PCR, and its TCRdb copy is limited to in-frame clones, with some not included. This sample has about 220,000 clones; roughly 56% occur once, and the top ten carry 1.6%. Described treatment: oral pan-JAK inhibitor, 5-10 mg twice daily.

V gene TRBV4-3 combines with J gene TRBJ2-6; possible D gene TRBD1, 6 bases. Sequenced material: CD4+ T cells sorted from blood, taken at week 4, from a patient treated with tofacitinib. This TCR was recovered from a human donor with alopecia areata. CDR3 DNA sequence: TGCGCCAGCAGCCATGACCCGGGACACCTCTCTGGGGCCAACGTCCTGACTTTC. Protein product: CASSHDPGHLSGANVLTF.